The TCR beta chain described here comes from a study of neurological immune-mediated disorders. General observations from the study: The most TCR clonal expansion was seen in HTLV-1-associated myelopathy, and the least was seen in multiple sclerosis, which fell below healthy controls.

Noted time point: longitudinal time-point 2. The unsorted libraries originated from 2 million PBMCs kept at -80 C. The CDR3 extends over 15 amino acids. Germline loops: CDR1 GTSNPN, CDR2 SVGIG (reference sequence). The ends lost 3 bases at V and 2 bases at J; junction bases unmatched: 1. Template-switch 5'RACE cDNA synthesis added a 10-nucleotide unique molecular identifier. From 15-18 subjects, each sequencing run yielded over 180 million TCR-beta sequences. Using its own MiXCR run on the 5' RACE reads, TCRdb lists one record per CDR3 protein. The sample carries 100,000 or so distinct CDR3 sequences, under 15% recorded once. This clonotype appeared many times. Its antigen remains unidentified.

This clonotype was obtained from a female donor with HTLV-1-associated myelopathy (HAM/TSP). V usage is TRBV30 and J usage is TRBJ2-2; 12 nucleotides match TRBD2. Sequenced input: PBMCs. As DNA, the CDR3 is TGTGCCTGGAGGACTAGCGGGGGCAACACCGGGGAGCTGTTTTTT. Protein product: CAWRTSGGNTGELFF.